The sequence of this T cell receptor beta chain was determined in a study of cytotoxic CD8 clonotypes in ibrutinib-treated CLL (dated by TCRdb to the early 2020s). Background for the entire study: The cohort included some 14 treatment-naive and eleven to twelve relapsed/refractory patients; some 18 were IGHV unmutated. Responses were partial in roughly 24 patients and complete in 2; after median about 68 months follow-up, roughly 14 stayed in remission and roughly twelve progressed. The response samples were drawn at a median of roughly twelve months into treatment, with a range of about 6 to 36 months. Samples averaged approximately 250,000 productive templates and 90,000 to 95,000 productive rearrangements. Longitudinal samples were obtainable from about 30% of the roughly 90 participants in the trial. Cryopreserved peripheral blood mononuclear cells were collected before treatment, at response, and at either disease progression or sustained remission. Findings and caveats that apply to the study as a whole: Lymph node repertoires were not examined, and the timing of sampling was not matched between patients in sustained remission and those whose disease progressed. Clonality rose at ibrutinib response, remained stable during sustained remission, and dropped back toward baseline at progression. At baseline, clonality was higher than in age-matched healthy donors and showed a strong correlation with circulating CD8+ T-cell counts. Public clonotypes were rare and either contracted or stayed stable during treatment, and the rise in clonality at ibrutinib response reflected the expansion of private clonotypes.

Between the V and J ends, shortened by 3 bases and 4 bases respectively, the junction contains 7 bases. Taken from the germline V gene (reference sequence), the CDR1 and CDR2 loops are MNHEY and SMNVEV. Counted from cysteine to phenylalanine, this CDR3 has 13 amino acids. The retained sequence is limited to the CDR3, 39 bases, with the frame set at the first base. For TCR beta library preparation, approximately 2 micrograms of genomic DNA was extracted from cryopreserved PBMCs. High-throughput TCR beta sequencing was performed on longitudinal blood samples from CLL patients receiving ibrutinib monotherapy. The patients took part in an open-label, single-center phase 2 trial of ibrutinib monotherapy. Note on this clone: Its recognized antigen is unknown. No much larger clone is present one base from it, and per-base qualities are unavailable.

The goal of deep resolution MiSeq sequencing was a depth between 1 in 1 million and 1 in 200,000 T cells, and coverage averaged 10x per clonotype. The immunoSEQ hsTCRB Kit was used to generate TCR beta libraries. On the authors' methods: Data were analyzed with ImmunoSEQ Data Assistant and ImmunoSEQ Analyzer, with V, D and J genes assigned per IMGT definitions. Clonality, which ranges from 0 to 1, was calculated as one minus the normalized Shannon entropy of productive rearrangement frequencies. Only overrepresented clonotypes making up at least 0.05% of each patient's repertoire were included in the public clonotype analysis. Thirteen repertoires from age-matched healthy donors, obtained from immuneACCESS, served as clonality controls. TCRdb took over this immuneACCESS table, retaining in-frame rearrangements with V and J assigned. Such tables are incomplete; in checked studies, under half of the missing clones stem from an unresolved V gene, and the remainder is unexplained. That table furnishes V, J and clone size, whereas the DNA furnished D and trimming. This sample has some 300,000 clones in its table, and around four fifths of those were observed once. The ten top clones hold over 5% of the sample.

The receptor was derived from a human donor with chronic lymphocytic leukemia. The chain uses TRBV27 and TRBJ2-1; confidence is insufficient to name the D gene. Sequenced material: PBMCs, taken before ibrutinib treatment. The CDR3 region has the sequence CASSLSPYNEQFF. Here is the DNA: TGTGCCAGCAGTTTGTCACCTTACAATGAGCAGTTCTTC.